Shown below are 21 T cell receptor beta chains from a single sample sequenced in a study of early T cells in non-severe SARS-CoV-2 infection. One entry per CDR3 protein, called by TCRdb with MiXCR from the 5' RACE reads. The profile shows around 84,000 distinct CDR3 sequences, approximately 15% of them singletons. The sample was whole blood. Receptors originate from an adult who was a healthcare worker with PCR-confirmed SARS-CoV-2 infection or an uninfected control (not recorded which).

This clonotype came up many times. The V call is TRBV29-1, the J call TRBJ2-1; perhaps TRBD2 as D (6 bases). Germline lookup yields CDR1 SQVTM and CDR2 ANQGSEA. The CDR3 runs to 12 residues. CDR3 DNA: TGCGCGGGGAGTTTCTCCTACAATGAGCAGTTCTTC. Translating gives CAGSFSYNEQFF.

This chain uses TRBV28 with TRBJ1-5; D not certain. The CDR3 length is 14 residues. V lost 5 bases, J lost 7 bases, and 15 bases lay in between. The germline V gene has CDR1 MDHEN and CDR2 SYDVKM. For the CDR3, the DNA is TGTGCCAGCAGTGGCCCGCTCCTCGGGCAGCCCCAGCATTTT. Amino acids: CASSGPLLGQPQHF.

V and J are TRBV2 and TRBJ2-3; 13 bases line up with TRBD2. There are 18 residues in the CDR3. Per the germline V gene, CDR1 is SNHLY and CDR2 is FYNNEI. The V segment lost 3 bases and the J segment 5 bases; nucleotides outside the gene matches: 11. The CDR3 DNA sequence: TGTGCCAGCAGTGATCCACGGACTAGCGGGAGCCCTGAAGATACGCAGTATTTT. This codes for CASSDPRTSGSPEDTQYF.

The J gene is TRBJ1-1, the V gene TRBV12-3 or TRBV12-4, with a weak D call TRBD1 (6 bases). V dropped 5 bases and J dropped 1 base, with 11 bases sitting between them. This CDR3 has 14 residues. Here the CDR3 reads CASSDYRANTEAFF. CDR3 in DNA: TGTGCCAGCAGTGACTACAGGGCGAACACTGAAGCTTTCTTT.

The table lists this clonotype with many counts. V usage is TRBV4-1 and J usage is TRBJ2-1; D unresolved. The germline gives CDR1 MGHRA, CDR2 YSYEKL. This CDR3 has 11 amino acids. V was cut by 2 bases and J by 4 bases, with 0 bases left in between. The CDR3 spells CASSQYNEQFF. The CDR3 region has the DNA TGCGCCAGCAGCCAATACAATGAGCAGTTCTTC.

The chain employs TRBV6-1 and TRBJ2-7; the D gene is possibly TRBD2 (6 bases). The CDR3 has 13 amino acids. V was clipped by 4 bases and J by 6 bases, with 13 bases between them. Germline V gene lookup returns CDR1 MNHNS and CDR2 SASEGT. The CDR3 here is CASSGGLPPEQYF. Here the CDR3 DNA reads TGTGCCAGCAGTGGGGGACTCCCCCCCGAGCAGTACTTC.

V and J are TRBV5-1 and TRBJ2-5, with TRBD1 matching 8 bases. V shed 1 base and J 3 bases; nucleotides not matched to a gene: 2. Germline V gene sequence: CDR1 SGHRS, CDR2 YFSETQ. This CDR3 has 14 residues. CDR3 in amino acids: CASSLSTGEETQYF. The CDR3 nucleotides are TGCGCCAGCAGCTTGTCGACAGGGGAAGAGACCCAGTACTTC.

The chain employs TRBV29-1 and TRBJ2-5; possible D gene TRBD1, 6 bases. V dropped 8 bases and J dropped 5 bases, with 21 bases sitting between them. Germline values: CDR1 SQVTM, CDR2 ANQGSEA. This CDR3 region has 14 residues. The DNA for the CDR3 is TGCAGCTTCACCCCACAGGGTCTGTTCGAGACCCAGTACTTC. Encoded protein: CSFTPQGLFETQYF.

This clonotype was found once. The V call is TRBV5-1, the J call TRBJ2-1; D may be TRBD2 (6 bases). The CDR3 spans 15 residues. The V gene lost 0 bases and the J gene lost 4 bases, with 11 bases spanning the gap. Germline CDR1 SGHRS, CDR2 YFSETQ. CDR3 sequence: CASSLDVAGYNEQFF. CDR3 in DNA: TGCGCCAGCAGCTTGGATGTTGCGGGGTACAATGAGCAGTTCTTC.

The chain has TRBV5-4 and TRBJ1-2; 10 nucleotides match TRBD1. CDR1 SGHNT and CDR2 YYREEE come from the germline V gene (reference sequence). The CDR3 length is 14 residues. Trimming cost V 0 bases and J 7 bases; bases outside gene matches: 3. The CDR3 DNA follows: TGTGCCAGCAGCTTGGGAGACAGGGGGCTTGGCTACACCTTC. Translating it yields CASSLGDRGLGYTF.

The table lists this clonotype with a few counts. J is TRBJ2-2 and V is TRBV3-1; D is unclear. Between the trimmed V and J ends, which lost 3 bases and 4 bases, there was a span of 9 bases. Germline values: CDR1 LGHDT, CDR2 YNNKEL (reference sequence). The CDR3 length is 14 residues. CDR3 nucleotide sequence: TGTGCCAGCAGCCATCTTATGCCCACCGGGGAGCTGTTTTTT. Translating it yields CASSHLMPTGELFF.

This clonotype was seen more than once but under ten times. V and J are TRBV6-5 and TRBJ2-2; 7 nucleotides align to TRBD1. V lost 2 bases and J lost 5; bases outside the gene matches: 5. The CDR3 contains 15 residues. From germline, CDR1 is MNHEY and CDR2 SVGAGI. The CDR3 here is CASSYGRQGTGELFF. DNA of the CDR3: TGTGCCAGCAGTTACGGGAGACAGGGAACCGGGGAGCTGTTTTTT.

The chain combines TRBV6-2 or TRBV6-3 with TRBJ1-3, with D tentatively TRBD1 (5 bases). Trimming shortened V by 5 bases and J by 0 bases, and 11 bases separated the two germline ends. CDR1 MNHEY and CDR2 SVGEGT come from the germline V gene. CDR3 length: 15 residues. The CDR3 region has the DNA TGTGCCAGCAGTAGGACGGGACGCTCTGGAAACACCATATATTTT. Its protein product is CASSRTGRSGNTIYF.

At least ten counts were recorded for this clonotype. The rearrangement joins TRBV7-9 to TRBJ1-6; 8 positions agree with TRBD1. This CDR3 region has 15 residues. Germline lookup yields CDR1 SEHNR and CDR2 FQNEAQ (reference sequence). V shed 8 bases and J 6 bases; nucleotides not matched to a gene: 9. In DNA, the CDR3 is TGTGCCAGCGGAGGACAGGGAGCTGCTAATTCACCCCTCCACTTT. Residues: CASGGQGAANSPLHF. Filled out from reference TRBV7-9 and TRBJ1-6, the complete variable domain reads DTGVSQNPRHKITKRGQNVTFRCDPISEHNRLYWYRQTLGQGPEFLTYFQNEAQLEKSRLLSDRFSAERPKGSFSTLEIQRTEQGDSAMYLCASGGQGAANSPLHFGNGTRLTVT.

The chain combines TRBV13 with TRBJ2-1; perhaps TRBD1 as D (6 bases). CDR3 length: 14 amino acids. Germline CDR1 reads PRHDT; CDR2 reads FYEKMQ (reference sequence). V was clipped by 7 bases and J by 8 bases, with 18 bases between them. CDR3 in DNA: TGTGCCAGCACCATGGGGGCAAGACTTGATGAGCAGTTCTTC. It specifies CASTMGARLDEQFF.

This clonotype occurred many times. This chain connects TRBV7-9 to TRBJ2-1, with D unclear. The CDR3 sequence is 11 residues long. Germline V gives CDR1 SEHNR, CDR2 FQNEAQ (reference sequence). V dropped 5 bases and J dropped 7 bases, with 6 bases sitting between them. CDR3 in DNA: TGTGCCAGCAGCCCCCAGAATGAGCAGTTCTTC. It translates to CASSPQNEQFF.

The chain carries TRBV19 and TRBJ2-5; 12 bases align to TRBD2. The germline V gene encodes CDR1 LNHDA and CDR2 SQIVND (reference sequence). V lost 5 bases, J lost 5 bases, and 6 bases stayed unmatched. This CDR3 has 15 residues. CDR3 nucleotide sequence: TGTGCCAGTAGTCTCGGACTAGCGGGATGGGAGACCCAGTACTTC. Amino acid sequence: CASSLGLAGWETQYF.

The chain recombines TRBV7-9 with TRBJ1-3; the D is unclear. Looked up from germline, CDR1 is SEHNR and CDR2 is FQNEAQ (reference sequence). V was trimmed by 6 bases and J by 0 bases, leaving 9 bases between them. The length of the CDR3 is 14 residues. Here the CDR3 DNA reads TGTGCCAGCAGGGACGGTACCTCTGGAAACACCATATATTTT. Its protein product is CASRDGTSGNTIYF.

The genes are TRBV7-8 and TRBJ1-1; D is possibly TRBD1 (5 bases). The germline gives CDR1 SGHVS, CDR2 FQNEAQ. Trimming removed 0 bases from V and 4 bases from J, with 9 bases in between. The CDR3 has 14 amino acids. The DNA of the CDR3 is TGTGCCAGCAGCTTAGCGAGCCAGGGCACTGAAGCTTTCTTT. Its protein is CASSLASQGTEAFF.

This clonotype turned up a few times. The chain employs TRBV2 and TRBJ2-5, with 10 nucleotides matching TRBD1. The CDR3 is 16 residues long. The junction had 5 bases not matched to a gene; V was cut back by 3 bases and J by 1 base. Germline V lookup: CDR1 SNHLY, CDR2 FYNNEI. As DNA, the CDR3 is TGTGCCAGCAGTGAGATAGGGACAGGGGTCCAAGAGACCCAGTACTTC. Protein sequence: CASSEIGTGVQETQYF.

This clonotype was seen repeatedly, ten times or more. This chain joins TRBV2 and TRBJ2-6; 10 positions agree with TRBD1. V shed 9 bases, J shed 2 bases, and the junction held 7 bases outside the gene matches. Germline CDR1 and CDR2: SNHLY and FYNNEI. CDR3 length equals 16 residues. CDR3 in DNA: TGTGCCAGGGCGGGGACAGGGGTCGCTGGGGCCAACGTCCTGACTTTC. This gives the protein CARAGTGVAGANVLTF.